These 20 T cell receptor beta chains were sequenced from one sample in a study of blood T cell repertoires in COVID-19. This table comes from immunoSEQ multiplex PCR, and its TCRdb copy is limited to in-frame clones, with some not included. The repertoire holds roughly 120,000 clones, with 75% to 90% as singletons. Specimen: peripheral blood. The origin of the receptors is a woman in her 70s with acute or convalescent COVID-19.

The chain carries TRBV2 and TRBJ2-6, with TRBD1 matching over 11 bases. CDR3 length equals 18 residues. The J segment lost 5 bases and the V segment lost 4 bases, leaving 10 bases of the junction unmatched. Germline CDR1 and CDR2: SNHLY and FYNNEI. The CDR3 reads CASSGEGTGGTRANVLTF. The CDR3 nucleotides are TGTGCCAGCAGTGGGGAAGGGACAGGGGGGACAAGGGCCAACGTCCTGACTTTC.

V usage is TRBV15 and J usage is TRBJ2-7; D is perhaps TRBD2 (5 bases). Germline V gene lookup returns CDR1 LNHNV and CDR2 YYDKDF (reference sequence). The V and J ends lost 5 bases and 1 base respectively, with 18 bases between them. The CDR3 totals 16 residues. The CDR3 sequence: CATSDLLGGRSYEQYF. The CDR3 DNA reads TGTGCCACCAGCGATCTATTGGGCGGGCGTTCCTACGAGCAGTACTTC.

The gene calls are TRBV18 and TRBJ1-2; 7 bases are shared with TRBD1. CDR1 is KGHSH, CDR2 LQKENI, per germline. This CDR3 region has 14 residues. The ends lost 6 bases at V and 6 bases at J; junction bases unmatched: 10. The DNA for the CDR3 is TGTGCCAGCTCCCTCGAGGGGGCGCGGGATGGCTACACCTTC. Protein: CASSLEGARDGYTF.

V is TRBV7-6 and J is TRBJ2-2; 7 positions match TRBD2. Germline-derived CDR1 and CDR2 are SGHVS and FNYEAQ. The CDR3 sequence is 15 residues long. The trim removed 1 base at V and 4 bases at J, leaving 3 bases unmatched. The CDR3 spells CASSLGASGTGELFF. The CDR3 region has the DNA TGTGCCAGCAGCTTAGGAGCTAGCGGCACCGGGGAGCTGTTTTTT.

CDR3: CASRDRGDTGELFF. CDR3 in DNA: TGTGCCAGTAGAGACAGGGGAGACACCGGGGAGCTGTTTTTT. The V call is TRBV19, the J call TRBJ2-2; 8 bases are a match to TRBD1. The CDR3 is 14 amino acids. J was trimmed by 3 bases and V by 6 bases; bases with no gene match: 3. Germline-derived CDR1 and CDR2 are LNHDA and SQIVND (reference sequence).

The CDR3 DNA follows: TGTGCCAGCGGCCCCCGAGCAGGGAATGTGAACACTGAAGCTTTCTTT. Protein sequence: CASGPRAGNVNTEAFF. The chain combines TRBV7-9 with TRBJ1-1; a weak D match, TRBD1 (5 bases). Germline CDR1 reads SEHNR; CDR2 reads FQNEAQ (reference sequence). The CDR3 is 16 amino acids. Trimming took off 8 bases at V and 0 bases at J, with 19 bases between the two ends. The full variable domain, completed using reference TRBV7-9 and TRBJ1-1, is DTGVSQNPRHKITKRGQNVTFRCDPISEHNRLYWYRQTLGQGPEFLTYFQNEAQLEKSRLLSDRFSAERPKGSFSTLEIQRTEQGDSAMYLCASGPRAGNVNTEAFFGQGTRLTVV.

This clone appeared a single time. This chain uses TRBV10-3 with TRBJ1-1; 8 bases are shared with TRBD1. Trimming cost V 3 bases and J 6 bases; bases outside gene matches: 3. CDR1 is ENHRY, CDR2 SYGVKD, per germline. This CDR3 contains 13 residues. CDR3 in DNA: TGTGCCATCAGTGACGGCAGGGGGCCTGAAGCTTTCTTT. Its translation: CAISDGRGPEAFF.

The CDR3 is CASSLGEDNSPLHF. For the CDR3, the DNA is TGCGCCAGCAGCTTGGGAGAGGATAATTCACCCCTCCACTTT. This chain links TRBV5-1 with TRBJ1-6, with D unclear. Trimming took off 0 bases at V and 5 bases at J, with 6 bases between the two ends. The CDR3 runs to 14 residues. Germline V gene lookup returns CDR1 SGHRS and CDR2 YFSETQ. Using reference TRBV5-1 and TRBJ1-6 for the parts outside the CDR3, the full variable domain is KAGVTQTPRYLIKTRGQQVTLSCSPISGHRSVSWYQQTPGQGLQFLFEYFSETQRNKGNFPGRFSGRQFSNSRSEMNVSTLELGDSALYLCASSLGEDNSPLHFGNGTRLTVT.

The chain is built from TRBV2 and TRBJ2-7; D unresolved. The CDR3 is made up of 10 amino acids. Germline V gene sequence: CDR1 SNHLY, CDR2 FYNNEI. V was pared by 7 bases and J by 3 bases, with 4 bases between. The CDR3 nucleotides read TGTGCCAGCATGAGCTACGAGCAGTACTTC. Its translation is CASMSYEQYF.

This chain links TRBV7-6 with TRBJ1-2; 8 bases agree with TRBD1. V was clipped by 5 bases and J by 4 bases; unmatched bases: 3. The V gene's germline CDR1 is SGHVS and CDR2 FNYEAQ. This CDR3 spans 13 amino acids. CDR3 region: CASSKDRGYGYTF. For the CDR3, the DNA is TGTGCCAGCAGCAAAGACAGGGGCTATGGCTACACCTTC.

The chain joins TRBV30 to TRBJ2-1; 10 bases are a match to TRBD1. V lost 8 bases and J lost 6; bases outside the gene matches: 7. The CDR3 consists of 13 residues. Per germline, CDR1 GTSNPN and CDR2 SVGIG (reference sequence). As DNA, the CDR3 is TGTGCCCAGGGGACAGGGGAACTCAATGAGCAGTTCTTC. Amino acids: CAQGTGELNEQFF. The complete variable domain, with remaining parts taken from reference TRBV30 and TRBJ2-1, reads SQTIHQWPATLVQPVGSPLSLECTVEGTSNPNLYWYRQAAGRGLQLLFYSVGIGQISSEVPQNLSASRPQDRQFILSSKKLLLSDSGFYLCAQGTGELNEQFFGPGTRLTVL.

As regards this clone: Other DNA sequences in this specimen translate into the identical CDR3. The chain recombines TRBV28 with TRBJ2-7, with TRBD2 matching over 9 bases. Per germline, CDR1 MDHEN and CDR2 SYDVKM. The CDR3 totals 13 residues. Losses at the gene ends were 3 bases for V and 5 bases for J; bases not matched to a gene: 2. The CDR3 region has the DNA TGTGCCAGCAGTTTTAGACTAGCGGACGAGCAGTACTTC. The encoded protein is CASSFRLADEQYF.

The chain carries TRBV2 and TRBJ2-7, with a weak D call TRBD2 (6 bases). Germline values: CDR1 SNHLY, CDR2 FYNNEI. This CDR3 is 16 amino acids long. V lost 4 bases and J 4 bases, leaving 20 bases between the germline ends. CDR3: CASSGSLGQGGYEQYF. CDR3 bases: TGTGCCAGCAGTGGATCGTTAGGGCAGGGAGGTTACGAGCAGTACTTC.

CDR3 nucleotides: TGTGCTAGTGGTTTGGCGGGACAGGTTAATTCACCCCTCCACTTT. Its protein is CASGLAGQVNSPLHF. The chain carries TRBV12-5 and TRBJ1-6; TRBD1 agrees at 8 bases. V lost 1 base and J lost 6; bases outside the gene matches: 2. The germline V gene has CDR1 LGHNT and CDR2 FRNRAP. The CDR3 spans 15 residues. Full variable domain (outside the CDR3, taken from reference TRBV12-5 and TRBJ1-6): DARVTQTPRHKVTEMGQEVTMRCQPILGHNTVFWYRQTMMQGLELLAYFRNRAPLDDSGMPKDRFSAEMPDATLATLKIQPSEPRDSAVYFCASGLAGQVNSPLHFGNGTRLTVT.

The sample holds a few counts of this clone. The chain joins TRBV5-1 to TRBJ1-1; 12 nucleotides align to TRBD1. Germline V gives CDR1 SGHRS, CDR2 YFSETQ. The J segment lost 7 bases and the V segment lost 3 bases, leaving 7 bases of the junction unmatched. This CDR3 comprises 15 residues. DNA for the CDR3: TGCGCCAGCAGCTCCTCCGGGACAGGGGGCGGTGAAGCTTTCTTT. Translating gives CASSSSGTGGGEAFF.

In its sample, this clone was seen a few times. The chain combines TRBV6-6 with TRBJ1-1, with 7 bases fitting TRBD1. Germline values: CDR1 MNHNY, CDR2 SVGAGI (reference sequence). The CDR3 totals 14 residues. Losses at the gene ends were 5 bases for V and 2 bases for J; bases not matched to a gene: 5. CDR3 nucleotides: TGTGCCAGCAGTAGGACAGGAGAAAACACTGAAGCTTTCTTT. Amino acid sequence: CASSRTGENTEAFF.

This chain joins TRBV21-1 and TRBJ2-7; the D call TRBD2 from the table was never checked on the DNA. TRBV21-1 is a listed pseudogene. The CDR3 has 20 amino acids. The CDR3 bases are TGTGCCAGCAGCAAAGGAAAAGCAGTACTAGGGACTAGCGGGGCCTACGAGCAGTACTTC. It is translated as CASSKGKAVLGTSGAYEQYF.

The rearrangement uses TRBV19 and TRBJ2-5; 7 bases match TRBD2. V lost 11 bases and J lost 4; bases outside the gene matches: 10. From germline, CDR1 is LNHDA and CDR2 SQIVND (reference sequence). This CDR3 is built from 13 residues. CDR3 sequence: CAVGGGGRETQYF. CDR3 nucleotide sequence: TGTGCCGTTGGCGGGGGAGGGAGAGAGACCCAGTACTTC. Complete variable domain (other parts from reference TRBV19 and TRBJ2-5): DGGITQSPKYLFRKEGQNVTLSCEQNLNHDAMYWYRQDPGQGLRLIYYSQIVNDFQKGDIAEGYSVSREKKESFPLTVTSAQKNPTAFYLCAVGGGGRETQYFGPGTRLLVL.

This rearrangement joins TRBV30 to TRBJ2-5; D unclear. Trimming removed 0 bases from V and 7 bases from J, with 18 bases in between. The CDR3 runs 15 residues. Germline V CDR1 and CDR2: GTSNPN, SVGIG (reference sequence). The chain's CDR3 is CAWSVTTLASSTQYF. The CDR3 DNA sequence: TGTGCCTGGAGTGTAACCACATTGGCCTCATCGACCCAGTACTTC.

The rearrangement links TRBV5-4 to TRBJ2-1, with D possibly TRBD2 on 6 matching bases. V was cut by 4 bases and J by 3 bases, with 14 bases left in between. Germline assignment: CDR1 SGHNT and CDR2 YYREEE (reference sequence). This CDR3 has 15 amino acids. In nucleotides, the CDR3 is TGTGCCAGCAGCCTATCGGGACTCAACTACAATGAGCAGTTCTTC. Translated: CASSLSGLNYNEQFF.